This is a list of T cell receptor beta chains from one sample in a study of shared clonotypes between healthy human individuals. Generated by immunoSEQ multiplex PCR, the TCRdb table keeps only in-frame clones and is missing some. The sample has about 2 million clones; approximately 95% are singletons. The sample was naive CD8+ T cells sorted from blood. All receptors derive from a man younger than 35 in good health. CDR3s leave out the opening cysteine and the closing phenylalanine or tryptophan. Clone size is not always given. Where it is, it says once, few, many or a class for expanded clones.

CDR3aa: ASSLQGNHNEQF
abundance: .
v_gene: TRBV28
j_gene: TRBJ2-1

CDR3aa: ASSHSFSTDTQY
abundance: .
v_gene: TRBV7-9
j_gene: TRBJ2-3

CDR3aa: ASSSSLGTSYEQY
abundance: .
v_gene: TRBV7-2
j_gene: TRBJ2-7

CDR3aa: ASSYSTGQALWEQY
abundance: .
v_gene: TRBV6-5
j_gene: TRBJ2-7

CDR3aa: ASSFTGVGYT
abundance: .
v_gene: TRBV7-2
j_gene: TRBJ1-2

CDR3aa: AWSRASSSGNTIY
abundance: few
v_gene: TRBV30
j_gene: TRBJ1-3

CDR3aa: AWSVGDNEQY
abundance: once
v_gene: TRBV30
j_gene: TRBJ2-7

CDR3aa: ASSFYQGAYNEQF
abundance: .
v_gene: TRBV5-1
j_gene: TRBJ2-1

CDR3aa: ASSPRWGGSYEQY
abundance: .
v_gene: TRBV9
j_gene: TRBJ2-7

CDR3aa: ASSKQGAWGNTIY
abundance: .
v_gene: TRBV6-5
j_gene: TRBJ1-3

CDR3aa: ASSIDSYNEQF
abundance: .
v_gene: TRBV19
j_gene: TRBJ2-1

CDR3aa: ASSLSAGTGAYEQY
abundance: .
v_gene: TRBV27
j_gene: TRBJ2-7

CDR3aa: ASSEADGNLGNTEAF
abundance: .
v_gene: TRBV2
j_gene: TRBJ1-1

CDR3aa: ASSLESETQY
abundance: .
v_gene: TRBV11-2
j_gene: TRBJ2-5

CDR3aa: ASSFGGLQY
abundance: .
v_gene: TRBV5-1
j_gene: TRBJ2-5

CDR3aa: ASMDGGYQY
abundance: .
v_gene: TRBV25-1
j_gene: TRBJ2-4

CDR3aa: ASSGDKFYAKYEQY
abundance: .
v_gene: TRBV5-4
j_gene: TRBJ2-7

CDR3aa: ASSQAGLAGNNEQF
abundance: .
v_gene: TRBV4-1
j_gene: TRBJ2-1

CDR3aa: ASSFPHRGDYGYT
abundance: .
v_gene: TRBV9
j_gene: TRBJ1-2

CDR3aa: ASSFGTGVFDEQY
abundance: .
v_gene: TRBV7-6
j_gene: TRBJ2-7

CDR3aa: SVEGAAWGGNEQY
abundance: .
v_gene: TRBV29-1
j_gene: TRBJ2-7

CDR3aa: ASSTGTSGTTDTQY
abundance: .
v_gene: TRBV7-9
j_gene: TRBJ2-3

CDR3aa: ASSGTATNEKLF
abundance: .
v_gene: TRBV4-1
j_gene: TRBJ1-4

CDR3aa: ASSLNPSGGAYQETQY
abundance: .
v_gene: TRBV28
j_gene: TRBJ2-5

CDR3aa: ASSPGTGATYEQY
abundance: .
v_gene: TRBV19
j_gene: TRBJ2-7

CDR3aa: ASSLGAGTPLH
abundance: .
v_gene: TRBV5-1
j_gene: TRBJ1-6

CDR3aa: ASSLRLAGDEQY
abundance: .
v_gene: TRBV5-1
j_gene: TRBJ2-7

CDR3aa: ASSERDGLTQETQY
abundance: .
v_gene: TRBV25-1
j_gene: TRBJ2-5

CDR3aa: ASSVGGASQETQY
abundance: .
v_gene: TRBV11-2
j_gene: TRBJ2-5

CDR3aa: ASSAPPGGFYEQY
abundance: .
v_gene: TRBV6-5
j_gene: TRBJ2-7

CDR3aa: ASSLAWSGGEETQY
abundance: once
v_gene: TRBV5-1
j_gene: TRBJ2-5

CDR3aa: ASSIGAGAYNEQF
abundance: .
v_gene: TRBV19
j_gene: TRBJ2-1

CDR3aa: ASSPSGTAAPLEY
abundance: .
v_gene: TRBV10-1
j_gene: TRBJ1-3

CDR3aa: ASSFATGSSYEQY
abundance: .
v_gene: TRBV5-1
j_gene: TRBJ2-7

CDR3aa: ASSERETQY
abundance: .
v_gene: TRBV10-2
j_gene: TRBJ2-5